This T cell receptor beta chain was documented in a study of blood T cells in healthy people across ages. The CDR3 runs 14 residues. Unmatched junction bases numbered 3, after V lost 5 bases and J lost 2 bases. From germline, CDR1 is SEHNR and CDR2 FQNEAQ (reference sequence). A sample-barcoded 5' primer and a J-beta primer mix were used in a second PCR of about 6 to 11 cycles. A template-switch adaptor containing 12 random nucleotides labeled each cDNA molecule. One entry per CDR3 protein results from TCRdb running MiXCR on the 5' RACE reads. The sample carries 600,000 to 650,000 distinct CDR3 sequences, roughly 53% recorded once. Caucasian individuals from Russia who were healthy and aged about 6 to 95 acted as donors. This clonotype was seen only a few times.

This chain links TRBV7-9 with TRBJ1-1, with 9 bases that match TRBD1. Material: blood. The TCR sequence derives from a man in his fifties or sixties in good health. CDR3 DNA sequence: TGTGCCAGCAGCCTACAGGGGGCAAACACTGAAGCTTTCTTT. Amino acid sequence: CASSLQGANTEAFF.